The rows below give T cell receptor beta chains drawn from one sample of a study of blood T cell repertoires in COVID-19. Libraries were prepared by immunoSEQ multiplex PCR; TCRdb keeps only in-frame clonotypes and omits some of them. The sample has about 42,000 clones, more than 80% seen once. The sequenced material came from peripheral blood. The receptor set was obtained from a man in his thirties or forties with active or convalescent COVID-19. Each CDR3 is given with its conserved first and last residue. The D gene is left open where the match is weak. The size field is filled for only some rows; it gives once, few, many or a size class.

>NA|TRBV3-1/TRBV3-2|TRBJ2-4|NA
TGTGCCAGCAGCCCCCCCGGGGTTTCGTTACTAGCCAAAAACATTCAGTACTTC
CASSPPGVSLLAKNIQYF
>NA|TRBV4-3|TRBJ1-3|NA
TGCGCCAGCAGCCAAGAACTGTCTGGAAACACCATATATTTT
CASSQELSGNTIYF
>NA|TRBV7-9|TRBJ1-2|TRBD1
TGTGCCAGCAGCGCTGGGGACAGACCTATCCATGGCTACACCTTC
CASSAGDRPIHGYTF
>once|TRBV6-5|TRBJ1-1|NA
TGTGCCAGCAGGTCCGAGATGAACACTGAAGCTTTCTTT
CASRSEMNTEAFF
>once|TRBV3-1/TRBV3-2|TRBJ2-2|NA
TGTGCCAGCAGCCGTACCATCCAGGGGGGGGAGCTGTTTTTT
CASSRTIQGGELFF
>NA|TRBV27|TRBJ1-2|NA
TGTGCCAGCAGTTTATCAGTCGGGGGGATCAGCTATGGCTACACCTTC
CASSLSVGGISYGYTF
>NA|TRBV21-1|TRBJ2-5|NA
TGTGCCAGCAGCACAGGACTGAAAGAAGAGACCCAGTACTTC
CASSTGLKEETQYF
>NA|TRBV7-3|TRBJ1-1|NA
TGTGCCAGCAGCTTAATGAGGAACACTGAAGCTTTCTTT
CASSLMRNTEAFF
>NA|TRBV28|TRBJ2-7|NA
TGTGCCAGCAGCCCTAACTCCTACGAGCAGTACTTC
CASSPNSYEQYF
>NA|TRBV29-1|TRBJ2-5|TRBD2
TGCAGCGTTGAGAGAGCGGGGGCCCAAGAGACCCAGTACTTC
CSVERAGAQETQYF
>NA|TRBV7-2|TRBJ2-5|NA
TGTGCCAGCAGCTTAGCCGCAACTAGCTTCCAAGAGACCCAGTACTTC
CASSLAATSFQETQYF
>NA|TRBV28|TRBJ1-1|TRBD1
TGTGCCAGCGGGTCCGGGACAGGGAAGACTGAAGCTTTCTTT
CASGSGTGKTEAFF
>NA|TRBV9|TRBJ1-2|TRBD1
TGTGCCAGCAGCGCCGGGACAGGGGACTACACCTTC
CASSAGTGDYTF
>NA|TRBV4-1|TRBJ1-2|NA
TGCGCCAGCAGCCAAGAGGGCACCTATGGCTACACCTTC
CASSQEGTYGYTF
>NA|TRBV9|TRBJ2-1|TRBD2
TGTGCCAGCAGCGTAGAGGGGGTGGGTAGCGGGAAACTCTATGAGCAGTTCTTC
CASSVEGVGSGKLYEQFF
>NA|TRBV9|TRBJ2-2|NA
TGTGCCAGCAGCGTAGTACAGAACACCGGGGAGCTGTTTTTT
CASSVVQNTGELFF
>NA|TRBV9|TRBJ2-7|NA
TGTGCCAGCAGCCCGACAGCATCCTACGAGCAGTACTTC
CASSPTASYEQYF
>NA|TRBV6-6|TRBJ1-1|NA
TGTGCCAGCAGTTACTTGGGGGCTCGGAACACTGAAGCTTTCTTT
CASSYLGARNTEAFF
>NA|TRBV5-4|TRBJ1-6|NA
TGTGCCAGCACTACAGGGACCACACATAATTCACCCCTCCACTTT
CASTTGTTHNSPLHF
>NA|TRBV5-5|TRBJ1-4|NA
TGTGCCAGCAGCTTGGGGTCTGAGGCAACTAATGAAAAACTGTTTTTT
CASSLGSEATNEKLFF
>NA|TRBV2|TRBJ2-3|NA
TGTGCCAGCAGTCCCCGACTAGTACACACAGATACGCAGTATTTT
CASSPRLVHTDTQYF
>NA|TRBV5-6|TRBJ2-7|NA
TGTGCCAGCAGCTTTTCAGGGGGGAACGAGCAGTACTTC
CASSFSGGNEQYF
>NA|TRBV5-1|TRBJ1-6|NA
TGCGCCAGCAGCTTGGCAGGTGGGCTTGGTTCACCCCTCCACTTT
CASSLAGGLGSPLHF
>NA|TRBV2|TRBJ1-4|NA
TGTGCCAGCAAAGGGCGGGACCTCCATGAAAAACTGTTTTTT
CASKGRDLHEKLFF
>NA|TRBV2|TRBJ1-6|NA
TGTGCCACCAGACGATGGGCGGGGGGGGATTCACCCCTCCACTTT
CATRRWAGGDSPLHF
>NA|TRBV30|TRBJ2-1|NA
TGTGCCTGGAGTGGGGCTTACAATGAGCAGTTCTTC
CAWSGAYNEQFF
>NA|TRBV9|TRBJ2-7|NA
TGTGCCAGCAGCGTAGGCGGGGGCCCCCTCTACGAGCAGTACTTC
CASSVGGGPLYEQYF
>NA|TRBV20-1|TRBJ2-1|NA
TGCAGTGGTGACAGGTACAATGAGCAGTTCTTC
CSGDRYNEQFF
>NA|TRBV7-9|TRBJ1-4|TRBD1
TGTGCCAGCAGCTTACCGGGACAGGGTAATGAAAAACTGTTTTTT
CASSLPGQGNEKLFF
>NA|TRBV15|TRBJ2-3|TRBD2
TGTGCCACCAGCCGGCCGGGAGGCCCAACAGATACGCAGTATTTT
CATSRPGGPTDTQYF
>NA|TRBV10-3|TRBJ2-1|TRBD2
TGTGCCATCAGGCTAGCGGGAGACGGCTACAATGAGCAGTTCTTC
CAIRLAGDGYNEQFF
>NA|TRBV19|TRBJ1-2|TRBD1
TGTGCCAGTAGTATCGCCCGGGACAGGGAGAGGGGCTACACCTTC
CASSIARDRERGYTF
>NA|TRBV18|TRBJ2-1|NA
TGTGCCAGCTCACCACCGATAGCGCAACCCTACAATGAGCAGTTCTTC
CASSPPIAQPYNEQFF
>NA|TRBV28|TRBJ2-1|NA
TGTGCCAGCAGGGTGAGCCGGAGAGTCCACAATGAGCAGTTCTTC
CASRVSRRVHNEQFF
>NA|TRBV5-1|TRBJ2-1|NA
TGCGCCAGCAGAATGGGGACTGCCCACAATGAGCAGTTCTTC
CASRMGTAHNEQFF
>NA|TRBV11-1|TRBJ2-3|TRBD2
TGTGCCAGCAGCTTGAGCGGGGCGGCAACAACGCAGTATTTT
CASSLSGAATTQYF
>once|TRBV19|TRBJ2-3|TRBD2
TGTGCCAGTGGACCCCCGGGACTAGCGGGAGTTCATGGTTCGAGAGATACGCAGTATTTT
CASGPPGLAGVHGSRDTQYF
>NA|TRBV7-8|TRBJ1-2|TRBD1
TGTGCCAGCAGCTCACGGGACAGGGGAGACTATGGCTACACCTTC
CASSSRDRGDYGYTF
>NA|TRBV9|TRBJ1-2|TRBD1
TGTGCCAGCAGCCCCTCTGGACAGGGCTTGATCTATGGCTACACCTTC
CASSPSGQGLIYGYTF
>NA|TRBV5-4|TRBJ2-3|TRBD1
TGTGCCAGCACGGCGACAGGGAGCACAGATACGCAGTATTTT
CASTATGSTDTQYF
>once|TRBV15|TRBJ2-1|NA
TGTGCCACCAGCAGAGATATCGCAGGGTTCCATGAGCAGTTCTTC
CATSRDIAGFHEQFF
>NA|TRBV15|TRBJ2-2|NA
TGTGCCACCAGCAGAGAGGGTAGCGGCACCGGGGAGCTGTTTTTT
CATSREGSGTGELFF
>NA|TRBV10-1|TRBJ2-3|TRBD1
TGCGCCAGCAGCCCCGGACAGGGAGGCACAGATACGCAGTATTTT
CASSPGQGGTDTQYF